This T cell receptor (beta chain) was profiled in a study of CD8 T cells in ankylosing spondylitis. Each TCR beta library was made by quantitative 5'-RACE that incorporated molecular barcodes. TCRdb used MiXCR to reprocess the 5' RACE reads, holding one entry per CDR3 protein. The data show roughly 100,000 distinct CDR3 sequences, nearly 25% seen once. The sample taken for sequencing was synovial fluid, either unsorted or a sorted T cell fraction (not recorded which). The sequence was collected from a male donor with ankylosing spondylitis.

CDR3 bases: TGTGCCAGCAGGGAGGTGGTTGGCCCTGGAAGGGAGACCCAGTACTTC. Protein product: CASREVVGPGRETQYF. V gene TRBV2 combines with J gene TRBJ2-5, with a weak D call TRBD2 (5 bases). CDR1 is SNHLY, CDR2 FYNNEI, per germline. This CDR3 is 16 amino acids long. V was clipped by 6 bases and J by 5 bases, with 22 bases between them. The whole variable domain, filled in from reference TRBV2 and TRBJ2-5, reads EPEVTQTPSHQVTQMGQEVILRCVPISNHLYFYWYRQILGQKVEFLVSFYNNEISEKSEIFDDQFSVERPDGSNFTLKIRSTKLEDSAMYFCASREVVGPGRETQYFGPGTRLLVL.